This entry concerns a single T cell receptor (beta chain). This record comes from a study of T cell changes during pregnancy in multiple sclerosis. Trimming stripped 7 bases from V and 5 bases from J, with 18 bases between. This CDR3 has 14 amino acids. Per the germline V gene, CDR1 is SNHLY and CDR2 is FYNNEI. Data came from immunoSEQ multiplex PCR; TCRdb stores just in-frame clones and leaves some out. The sample carries 25,000 to 35,000 clones, about nine tenths recorded once. Sample: CD8+ T cells from peripheral blood mononuclear cells, taken in the first trimester of pregnancy. The sequence derives from a female donor with multiple sclerosis, enrolled in a pregnancy study. The chain uses TRBV2 and TRBJ2-7, with D perhaps TRBD2 (6 bases). CDR3 in amino acids: CASNLAAPADEQYF. The DNA of the CDR3 is TGTGCCAGCAATTTAGCGGCCCCAGCCGACGAGCAGTACTTC.